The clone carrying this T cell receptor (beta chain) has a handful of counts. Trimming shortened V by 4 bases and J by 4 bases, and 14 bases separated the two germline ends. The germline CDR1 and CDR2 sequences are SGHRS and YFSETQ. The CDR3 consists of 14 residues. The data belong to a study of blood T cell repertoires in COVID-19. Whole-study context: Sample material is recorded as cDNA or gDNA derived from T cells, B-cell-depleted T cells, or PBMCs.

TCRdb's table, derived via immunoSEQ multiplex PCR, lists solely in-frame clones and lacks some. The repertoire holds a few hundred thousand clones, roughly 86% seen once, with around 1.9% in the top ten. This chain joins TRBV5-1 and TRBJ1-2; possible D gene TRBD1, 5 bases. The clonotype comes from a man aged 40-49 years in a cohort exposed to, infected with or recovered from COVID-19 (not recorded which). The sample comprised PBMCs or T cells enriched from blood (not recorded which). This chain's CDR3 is CASSDTGGGYGYTF. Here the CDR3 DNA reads TGCGCCAGCAGCGATACAGGTGGCGGCTATGGCTACACCTTC.